The present TCR beta chain was sequenced within a study of blood T cell repertoires in COVID-19. The ends were cut back, 0 bases at V and 4 bases at J, with 8 bases in the middle. This CDR3 spans 14 amino acids. Germline V lookup: CDR1 SGHNT, CDR2 YYREEE (reference sequence). Measured with immunoSEQ multiplex PCR; TCRdb has only the in-frame clones, and not every one. The sample has around 370,000 clones; about 90% are singletons. Note on this clone: This sample also contains other DNA sequences that code for the same CDR3.

This receptor was obtained from a woman aged 18 to 35 who had recovered from COVID-19. The sequencing input was peripheral blood. The V and J genes are TRBV5-4 and TRBJ1-5; D may be TRBD1 (5 bases). In DNA form, the CDR3 reads TGTGCCAGCAGCTTGGGCGGGGGGAATCAGCCCCAGCATTTT. It specifies CASSLGGGNQPQHF.